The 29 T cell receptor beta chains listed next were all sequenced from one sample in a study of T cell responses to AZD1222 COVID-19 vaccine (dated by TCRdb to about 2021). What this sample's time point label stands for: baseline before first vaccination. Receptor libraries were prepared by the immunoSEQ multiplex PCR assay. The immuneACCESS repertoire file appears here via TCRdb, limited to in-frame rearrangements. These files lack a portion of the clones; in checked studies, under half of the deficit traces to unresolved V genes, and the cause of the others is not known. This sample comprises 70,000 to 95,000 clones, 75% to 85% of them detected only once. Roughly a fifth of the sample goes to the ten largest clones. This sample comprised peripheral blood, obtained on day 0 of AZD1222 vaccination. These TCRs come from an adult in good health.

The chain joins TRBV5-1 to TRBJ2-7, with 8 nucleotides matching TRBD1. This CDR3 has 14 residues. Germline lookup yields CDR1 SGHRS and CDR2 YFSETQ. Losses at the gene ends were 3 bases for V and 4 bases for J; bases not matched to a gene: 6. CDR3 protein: CASSSDRDGYEQYF. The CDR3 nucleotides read TGCGCCAGCAGCTCGGACAGGGATGGGTACGAGCAGTACTTC. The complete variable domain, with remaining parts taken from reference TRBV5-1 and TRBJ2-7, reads KAGVTQTPRYLIKTRGQQVTLSCSPISGHRSVSWYQQTPGQGLQFLFEYFSETQRNKGNFPGRFSGRQFSNSRSEMNVSTLELGDSALYLCASSSDRDGYEQYFGPGTRLTVT.

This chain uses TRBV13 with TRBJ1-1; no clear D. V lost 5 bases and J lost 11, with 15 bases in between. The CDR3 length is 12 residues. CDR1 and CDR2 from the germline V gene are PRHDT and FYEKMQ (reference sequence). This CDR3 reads CASSPRPGSAFF. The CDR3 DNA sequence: TGTGCCAGCAGCCCTAGGCCTGGATCCGCTTTCTTT.

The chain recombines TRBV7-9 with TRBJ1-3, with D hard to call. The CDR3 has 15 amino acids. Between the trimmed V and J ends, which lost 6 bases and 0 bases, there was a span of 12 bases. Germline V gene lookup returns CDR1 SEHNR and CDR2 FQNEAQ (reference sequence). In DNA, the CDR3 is TGTGCCAGCAGACACTCTTGGAGCTCTGGAAACACCATATATTTT. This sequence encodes CASRHSWSSGNTIYF. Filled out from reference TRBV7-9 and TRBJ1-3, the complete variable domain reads DTGVSQNPRHKITKRGQNVTFRCDPISEHNRLYWYRQTLGQGPEFLTYFQNEAQLEKSRLLSDRFSAERPKGSFSTLEIQRTEQGDSAMYLCASRHSWSSGNTIYFGEGSWLTVV.

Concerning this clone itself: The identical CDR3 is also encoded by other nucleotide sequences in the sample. The CDR3 sequence is CASSLGAGNTEAFF. The CDR3 bases are TGTGCCAGCAGCTTAGGCGCGGGAAACACTGAAGCTTTCTTT. The chain joins TRBV11-2 to TRBJ1-1, with D hard to call. Trimming removed 1 base from V and 2 bases from J, with 8 bases in between. Germline V gene data show CDR1 as SGHAT and CDR2 as FQNNGV. This CDR3 region has 14 residues.

The CDR3 coding sequence is TGTGCCAGCAGTTTCGTCCCTTACAGGGGGCCCACCGGGGAGCTGTTTTTT. It yields the protein CASSFVPYRGPTGELFF. The rearrangement links TRBV28 to TRBJ2-2, with 9 bases matching TRBD1. The trim removed 3 bases at V and 4 bases at J, leaving 9 bases unmatched. Germline-derived CDR1 and CDR2 are MDHEN and SYDVKM. The CDR3 consists of 17 residues.

CDR3 in amino acids: CASSLDGTNQPQHF. CDR3 DNA: TGCGCCAGCAGCTTGGATGGGACAAATCAGCCCCAGCATTTT. V gene TRBV5-1 combines with J gene TRBJ1-5; possible D gene TRBD1, 6 bases. The CDR3 runs to 14 residues. V lost 0 bases and J 4 bases, leaving 8 bases between the germline ends. Germline assignment: CDR1 SGHRS and CDR2 YFSETQ. Combining the CDR3 with reference TRBV5-1 and TRBJ1-5 gives the whole variable domain KAGVTQTPRYLIKTRGQQVTLSCSPISGHRSVSWYQQTPGQGLQFLFEYFSETQRNKGNFPGRFSGRQFSNSRSEMNVSTLELGDSALYLCASSLDGTNQPQHFGDGTRLSIL.

DNA for the CDR3: TGTGCCAGCAGTTACTCAGGGGGGAGTGGCTACACCTTC. It is translated as CASSYSGGSGYTF. This chain connects TRBV6-5 to TRBJ1-2; perhaps TRBD1 as D (6 bases). This CDR3 contains 13 residues. The V end was cut by 0 bases, the J end by 7 bases, with 9 bases between. The germline V gene has CDR1 MNHEY and CDR2 SVGAGI.

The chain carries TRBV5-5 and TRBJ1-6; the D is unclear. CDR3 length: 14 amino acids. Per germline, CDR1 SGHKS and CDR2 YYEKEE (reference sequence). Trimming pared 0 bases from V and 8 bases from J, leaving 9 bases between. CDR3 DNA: TGTGCCAGCAGCTTGGGACATGGTGATTCACCCCTCCACTTT. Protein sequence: CASSLGHGDSPLHF. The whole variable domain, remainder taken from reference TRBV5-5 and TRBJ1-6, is DAGVTQSPTHLIKTRGQQVTLRCSPISGHKSVSWYQQVLGQGPQFIFQYYEKEERGRGNFPDRFSARQFPNYSSELNVNALLLGDSALYLCASSLGHGDSPLHFGNGTRLTVT.

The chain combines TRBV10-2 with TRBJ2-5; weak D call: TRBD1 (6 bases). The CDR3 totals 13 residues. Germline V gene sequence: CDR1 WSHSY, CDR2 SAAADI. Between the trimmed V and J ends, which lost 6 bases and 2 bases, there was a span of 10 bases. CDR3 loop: CASSHGQQETQYF. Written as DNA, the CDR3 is TGCGCCAGCAGCCACGGACAGCAAGAGACCCAGTACTTC.

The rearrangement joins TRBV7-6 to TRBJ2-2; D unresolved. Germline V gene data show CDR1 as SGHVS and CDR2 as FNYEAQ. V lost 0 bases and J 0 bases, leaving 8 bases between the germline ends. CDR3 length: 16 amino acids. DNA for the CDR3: TGTGCCAGCAGCTTAGCCTTTAAAACGAACACCGGGGAGCTGTTTTTT. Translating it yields CASSLAFKTNTGELFF.

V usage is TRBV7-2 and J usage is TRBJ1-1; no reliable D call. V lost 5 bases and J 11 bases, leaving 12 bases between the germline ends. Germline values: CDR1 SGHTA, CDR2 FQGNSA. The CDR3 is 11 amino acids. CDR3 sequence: CASSPGPEAFF. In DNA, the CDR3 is TGTGCCAGCAGCCCGGGCCCGGAGGCTTTCTTT. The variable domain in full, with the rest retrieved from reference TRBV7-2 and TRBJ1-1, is GAGVSQSPSNKVTEKGKDVELRCDPISGHTALYWYRQSLGQGLEFLIYFQGNSAPDKSGLPSDRFSAERTGGSVSTLTIQRTQQEDSAVYLCASSPGPEAFFGQGTRLTVV.

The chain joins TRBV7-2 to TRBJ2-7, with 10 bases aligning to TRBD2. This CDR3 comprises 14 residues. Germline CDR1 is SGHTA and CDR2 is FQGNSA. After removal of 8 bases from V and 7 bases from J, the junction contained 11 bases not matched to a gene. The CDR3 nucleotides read TGTGCCAGCGGGACTAGCGTTAGTGGTGGGGAGCAGTACTTC. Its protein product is CASGTSVSGGEQYF.

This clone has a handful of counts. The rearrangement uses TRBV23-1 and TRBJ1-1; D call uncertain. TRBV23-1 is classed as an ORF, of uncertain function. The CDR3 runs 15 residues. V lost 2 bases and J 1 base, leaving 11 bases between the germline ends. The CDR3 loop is CASSQKTQSNTEAFF. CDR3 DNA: TGCGCCAGCAGTCAAAAGACCCAGTCGAACACTGAAGCTTTCTTT.

This CDR3 is CSVKGSWTGGSIGELFF. In nucleotides, the CDR3 is TGCAGCGTTAAAGGGTCTTGGACAGGGGGCTCAATCGGGGAGCTGTTTTTT. The rearrangement links TRBV29-1 to TRBJ2-2; TRBD1 agrees at 11 bases. The CDR3 spans 17 residues. V gave up 5 bases and J gave up 7 bases; unmatched junction bases: 15. CDR1 is SQVTM, CDR2 ANQGSEA, per germline.

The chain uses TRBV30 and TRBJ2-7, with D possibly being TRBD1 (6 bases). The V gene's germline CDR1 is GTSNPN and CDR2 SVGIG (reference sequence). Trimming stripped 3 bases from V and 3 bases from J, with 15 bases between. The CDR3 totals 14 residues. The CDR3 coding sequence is TGTGCCTGGAGCCAAGGGGGACCGGTCTACGAGCAGTACTTC. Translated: CAWSQGGPVYEQYF.

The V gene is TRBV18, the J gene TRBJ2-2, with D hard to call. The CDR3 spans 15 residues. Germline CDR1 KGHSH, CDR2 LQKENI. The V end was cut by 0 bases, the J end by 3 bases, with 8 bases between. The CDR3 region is CASSPPLQYTGELFF. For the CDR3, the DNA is TGTGCCAGCTCACCACCGCTCCAGTACACCGGGGAGCTGTTTTTT.

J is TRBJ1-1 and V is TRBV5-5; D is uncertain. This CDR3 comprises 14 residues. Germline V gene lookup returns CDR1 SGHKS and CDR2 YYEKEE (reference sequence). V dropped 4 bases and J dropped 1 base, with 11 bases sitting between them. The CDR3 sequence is CASSVGRPNTEAFF. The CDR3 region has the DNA TGTGCCAGCAGCGTCGGACGACCGAACACTGAAGCTTTCTTT.

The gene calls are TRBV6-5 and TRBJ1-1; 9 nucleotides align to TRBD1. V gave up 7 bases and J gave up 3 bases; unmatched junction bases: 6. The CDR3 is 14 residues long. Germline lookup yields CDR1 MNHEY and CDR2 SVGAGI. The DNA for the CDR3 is TGTGCCAGCAAGTACGACAGGGGGGACACTGAAGCTTTCTTT. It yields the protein CASKYDRGDTEAFF.

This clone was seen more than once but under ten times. The CDR3 DNA reads TGTGCCAGTGAGCTAGCGGGAGCAATCACCGAGCAGTACTTC. The encoded protein is CASELAGAITEQYF. The chain has TRBV2 and TRBJ2-7, with TRBD2 matching over 10 bases. CDR1 and CDR2 from the germline V gene are SNHLY and FYNNEI. The CDR3 runs to 14 residues. V shed 9 bases and J 6 bases; nucleotides not matched to a gene: 11.

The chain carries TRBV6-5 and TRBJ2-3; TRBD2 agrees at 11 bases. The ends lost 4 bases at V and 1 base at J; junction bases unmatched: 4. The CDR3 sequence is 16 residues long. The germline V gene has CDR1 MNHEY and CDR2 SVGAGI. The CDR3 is CASSLTSGGGTDTQYF. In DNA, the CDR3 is TGTGCCAGCAGTTTAACTAGCGGGGGAGGCACAGATACGCAGTATTTT.

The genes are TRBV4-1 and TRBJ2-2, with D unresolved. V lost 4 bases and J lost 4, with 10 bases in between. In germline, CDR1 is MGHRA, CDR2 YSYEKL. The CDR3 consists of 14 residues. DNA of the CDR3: TGCGCCAGCAGCCCACCTGCTCGCACCGGGGAGCTGTTTTTT. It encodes CASSPPARTGELFF.

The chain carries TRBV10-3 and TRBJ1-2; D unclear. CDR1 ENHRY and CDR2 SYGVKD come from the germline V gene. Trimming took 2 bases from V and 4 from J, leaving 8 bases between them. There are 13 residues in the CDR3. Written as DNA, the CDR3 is TGTGCCATCAGTGAGGGTCATCGCTATGGCTACACCTTC. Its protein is CAISEGHRYGYTF.

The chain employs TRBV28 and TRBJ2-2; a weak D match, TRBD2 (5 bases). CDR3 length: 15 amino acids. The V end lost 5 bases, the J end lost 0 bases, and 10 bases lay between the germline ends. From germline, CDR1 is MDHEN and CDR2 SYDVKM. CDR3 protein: CASSRGGANTGELFF. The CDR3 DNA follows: TGTGCCAGCAGTCGGGGTGGAGCGAACACCGGGGAGCTGTTTTTT. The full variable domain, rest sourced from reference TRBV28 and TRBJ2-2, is DVKVTQSSRYLVKRTGEKVFLECVQDMDHENMFWYRQDPGLGLRLIYFSYDVKMKEKGDIPEGYSVSREKKERFSLILESASTNQTSMYLCASSRGGANTGELFFGEGSRLTVL.

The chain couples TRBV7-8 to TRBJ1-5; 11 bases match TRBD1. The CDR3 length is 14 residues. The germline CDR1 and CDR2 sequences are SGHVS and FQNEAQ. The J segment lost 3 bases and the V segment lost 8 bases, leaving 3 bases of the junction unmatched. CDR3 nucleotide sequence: TGTGCCAGCGGACAGGGGGCCACCAATCAGCCCCAGCATTTT. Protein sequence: CASGQGATNQPQHF.

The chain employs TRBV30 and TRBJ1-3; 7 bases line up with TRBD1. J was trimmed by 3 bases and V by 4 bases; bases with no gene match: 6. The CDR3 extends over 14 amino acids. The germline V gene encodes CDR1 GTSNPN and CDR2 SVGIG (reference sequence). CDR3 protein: CAWNRDSYGNTIYF. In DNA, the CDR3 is TGTGCCTGGAACCGGGACAGCTATGGAAACACCATATATTTT.

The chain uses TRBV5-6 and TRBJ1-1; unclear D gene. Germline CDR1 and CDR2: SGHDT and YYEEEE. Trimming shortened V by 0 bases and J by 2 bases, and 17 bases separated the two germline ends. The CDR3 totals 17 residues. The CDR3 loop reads CASSLGSLKGTNTEAFF. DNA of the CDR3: TGTGCCAGCAGCTTGGGATCCCTGAAGGGAACTAACACTGAAGCTTTCTTT.

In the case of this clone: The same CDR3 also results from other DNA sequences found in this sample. The CDR3 DNA is TGTGCCAGCAGCTTGGGCGGAAACACCATATATTTT. Its translation: CASSLGGNTIYF. The chain recombines TRBV5-6 with TRBJ1-3; no firm D call. Germline V gene data show CDR1 as SGHDT and CDR2 as YYEEEE. V was trimmed by 0 bases and J by 4 bases, leaving 2 bases between them. This CDR3 region has 12 residues. Using reference TRBV5-6 and TRBJ1-3 for the parts outside the CDR3, the full variable domain is DAGVTQSPTHLIKTRGQQVTLRCSPKSGHDTVSWYQQALGQGPQFIFQYYEEEERQRGNFPDRFSGHQFPNYSSELNVNALLLGDSALYLCASSLGGNTIYFGEGSWLTVV.

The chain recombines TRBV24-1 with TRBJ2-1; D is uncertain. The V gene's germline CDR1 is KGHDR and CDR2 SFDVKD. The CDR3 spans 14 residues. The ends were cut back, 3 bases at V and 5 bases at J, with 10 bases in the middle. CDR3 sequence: CATSDPDSNNEQFF. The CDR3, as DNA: TGTGCCACCAGTGATCCCGACTCGAACAATGAGCAGTTCTTC.

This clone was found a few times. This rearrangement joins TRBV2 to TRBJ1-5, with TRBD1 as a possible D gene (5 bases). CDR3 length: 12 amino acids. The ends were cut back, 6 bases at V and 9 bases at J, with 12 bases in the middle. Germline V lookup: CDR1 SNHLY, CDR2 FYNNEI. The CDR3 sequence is CASSAGFGPQHF. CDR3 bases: TGTGCCAGCAGCGCAGGGTTCGGGCCCCAGCATTTT.